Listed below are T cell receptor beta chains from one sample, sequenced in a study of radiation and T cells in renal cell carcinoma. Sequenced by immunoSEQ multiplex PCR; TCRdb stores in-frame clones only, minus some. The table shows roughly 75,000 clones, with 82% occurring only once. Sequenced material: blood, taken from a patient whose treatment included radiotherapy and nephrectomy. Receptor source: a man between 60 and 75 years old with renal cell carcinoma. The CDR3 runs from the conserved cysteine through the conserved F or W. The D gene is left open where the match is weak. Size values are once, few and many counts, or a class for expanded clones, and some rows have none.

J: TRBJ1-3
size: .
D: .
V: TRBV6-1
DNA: TGTGCCAGCAGTGAAGCGATTCAGGGGTACACCATATATTTT
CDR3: CASSEAIQGYTIYF

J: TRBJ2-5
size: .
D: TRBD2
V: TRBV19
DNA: TGTGCCAGTAGTATAGCCCGGGGACTAGCGGCCCGGAAGAACCCCCAACCCCCGCGAGAGACCCAGTACTTC
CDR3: CASSIARGLAARKNPQPPRETQYF

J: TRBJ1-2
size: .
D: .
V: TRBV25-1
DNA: TGTGCCAGCACTGGAGACAGCCATATCTATGGCTACACCTTC
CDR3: CASTGDSHIYGYTF

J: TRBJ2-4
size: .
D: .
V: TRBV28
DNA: TGTGCCAGCAGATCACAGGGCTATCTAGCCAAAAACATTCAGTACTTC
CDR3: CASRSQGYLAKNIQYF

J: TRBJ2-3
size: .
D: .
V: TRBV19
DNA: TGTGCCAGTAGTATTGGGAGCACAGATACGCAGTATTTT
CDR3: CASSIGSTDTQYF

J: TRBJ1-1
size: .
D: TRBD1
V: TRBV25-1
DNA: TGTGCCAGCAGTGCCTTGGACAGGGCGGACACTGAAGCTTTCTTT
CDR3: CASSALDRADTEAFF

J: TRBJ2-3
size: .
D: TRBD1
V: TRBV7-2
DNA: TGTGCCAGCAGCTTATCTATGACAGGGGGAGCCGATACGCAGTATTTT
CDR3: CASSLSMTGGADTQYF

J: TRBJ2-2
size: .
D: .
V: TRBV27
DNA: TGTGCCAGCAGTCGCTCCCTAACAAACACCGGGGAGCTGTTTTTT
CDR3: CASSRSLTNTGELFF

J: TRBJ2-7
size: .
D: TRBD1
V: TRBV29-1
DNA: TGCAGCGTTGGGACAGGTGAGACCTACGAGCAGTACTTC
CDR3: CSVGTGETYEQYF

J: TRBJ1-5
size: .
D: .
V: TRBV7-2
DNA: TGTGCCAGCAGCTCCTATGGACAGAGCAATCAGCCCCAGCATTTT
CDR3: CASSSYGQSNQPQHF

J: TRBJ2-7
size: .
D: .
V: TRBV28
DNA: TGTGCCAGCAGCCGAGCCGGGACCTACGAGCAGTACTTC
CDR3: CASSRAGTYEQYF

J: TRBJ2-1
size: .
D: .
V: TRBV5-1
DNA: TGCGCCAGCAGCTTGTCCGGGAGAATAAATGAGCAGTTCTTC
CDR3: CASSLSGRINEQFF

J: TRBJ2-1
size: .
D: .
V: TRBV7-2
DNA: TGTGCCAGCAGCTTAGATTGGGGAGGTGAGCAGTTCTTC
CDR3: CASSLDWGGEQFF

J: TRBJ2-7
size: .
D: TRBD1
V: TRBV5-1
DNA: TGCGCCAGCAGCTTGGAGGGACAGGGGGCCTACGAGCAGTACTTC
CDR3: CASSLEGQGAYEQYF

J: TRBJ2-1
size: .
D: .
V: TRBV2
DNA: TGTGCCAGCACCCCGGGCTCCTACAATGAGCAGTTCTTC
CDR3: CASTPGSYNEQFF

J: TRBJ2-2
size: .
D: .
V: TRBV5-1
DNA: TGCGCCAGCAGCTTGTCGGCGGCGGGGAACACCGGGGAGCTGTTTTTT
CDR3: CASSLSAAGNTGELFF

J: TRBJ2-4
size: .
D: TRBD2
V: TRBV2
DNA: TGTGCCAGCAGTATAGGCGGGAGGGTAGCCAAAAACATTCAGTACTTC
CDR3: CASSIGGRVAKNIQYF

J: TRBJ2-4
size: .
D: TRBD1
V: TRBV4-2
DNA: TGTGCCAGCAGCCAAGCAGCGGGACAGGGGATAAACATTCAGTACTTC
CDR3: CASSQAAGQGINIQYF

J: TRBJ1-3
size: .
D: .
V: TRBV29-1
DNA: TGCAGCGTTGAAGATCTAGGAAACACCATATATTTT
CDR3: CSVEDLGNTIYF

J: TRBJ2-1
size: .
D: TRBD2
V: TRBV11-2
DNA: TGTACCAGCAGCCCCGGGACTAGCGGATACAATGAGCAGTTCTTC
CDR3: CTSSPGTSGYNEQFF

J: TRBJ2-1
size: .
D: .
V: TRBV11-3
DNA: TGTGCCAGCAGCTTAGGGGGCAGATCGAATGAGCAGTTCTTC
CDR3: CASSLGGRSNEQFF

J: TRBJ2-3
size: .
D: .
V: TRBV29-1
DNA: TGCAGCGTTGCTTGGACAGCAACAGATACGCAGTATTTT
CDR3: CSVAWTATDTQYF

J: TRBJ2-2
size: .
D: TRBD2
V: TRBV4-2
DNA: TGTGCCAGCAGCCAAGAGTTAGTAGCGGGAGGTAAGGCGAACACCGGGGAGCTGTTTTTT
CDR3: CASSQELVAGGKANTGELFF

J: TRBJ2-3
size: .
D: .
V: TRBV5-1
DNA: TGCGCCAGCAGCTGGGGGGGCGCCGAGACAGATACGCAGTATTTT
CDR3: CASSWGGAETDTQYF

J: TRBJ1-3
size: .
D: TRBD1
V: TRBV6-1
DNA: TGTGCCAGCAGTGAAAGGAGGACAGGGAGAAACACCATATATTTT
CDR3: CASSERRTGRNTIYF

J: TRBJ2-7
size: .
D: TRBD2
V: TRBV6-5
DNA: TGTGCCAGCAGTTACGGGACTAGCTCCTACGAGCAGTACTTC
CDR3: CASSYGTSSYEQYF

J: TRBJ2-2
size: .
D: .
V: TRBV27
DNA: TGTGCCAGCAGACCTTGGACACCCGGCGTAGACACCGGGGAGCTGTTTTTT
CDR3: CASRPWTPGVDTGELFF

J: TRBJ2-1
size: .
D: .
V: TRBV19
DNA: TGTGCCAGTAGTGCCCAGGCAGGGGAGTATGAGCAGTTCTTC
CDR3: CASSAQAGEYEQFF

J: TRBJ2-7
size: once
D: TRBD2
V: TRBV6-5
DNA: TGTGCCAGCAGTTACTCAGGACTAGCGGGAGCCGACGAGCAGTACTTC
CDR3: CASSYSGLAGADEQYF

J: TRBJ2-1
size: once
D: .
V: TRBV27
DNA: TGTGCCAGCAACGGCGGGGTGGGTATCAATGAGCAGTTCTTC
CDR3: CASNGGVGINEQFF

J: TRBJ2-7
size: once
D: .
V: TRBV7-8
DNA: TGTGCCAGCAGCCTAAGGGAGGTGGCTACCTACGAGCAGTACTTC
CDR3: CASSLREVATYEQYF

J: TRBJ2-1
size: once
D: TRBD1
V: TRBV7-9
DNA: TGTGCCAGCAGCTTCCCGGACAGGTATTACAATGAGCAGTTCTTC
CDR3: CASSFPDRYYNEQFF

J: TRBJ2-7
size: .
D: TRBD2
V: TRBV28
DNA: TGTGCCAGCCGACGGACTAGCGGCTACGAGCAGTACTTC
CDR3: CASRRTSGYEQYF

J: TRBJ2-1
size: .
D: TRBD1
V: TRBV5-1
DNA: TGCGCCAGCAGCTTGGCCCGGGACAGGGGGATATACAATGAGCAGTTCTTC
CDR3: CASSLARDRGIYNEQFF

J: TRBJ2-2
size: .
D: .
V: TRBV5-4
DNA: TGTGCCAGCAGCTTGGAAGCGGCGAACACCGGGGAGCTGTTTTTT
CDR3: CASSLEAANTGELFF

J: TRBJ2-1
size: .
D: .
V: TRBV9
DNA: TGTGCCAGCAGCCCCCTGGTTACGGGTTACGGTGAGCAGTTCTTC
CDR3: CASSPLVTGYGEQFF

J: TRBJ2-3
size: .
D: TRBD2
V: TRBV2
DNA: TGTGCCAGCAGACTCGCAGCGGGAGGGCCTAGCACAGATACGCAGTATTTT
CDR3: CASRLAAGGPSTDTQYF

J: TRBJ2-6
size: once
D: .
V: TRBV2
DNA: TGTGCCAGCAGTCCCCTCCAGCCCTCTGGGACCAACGTCCTGACTTTC
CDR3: CASSPLQPSGTNVLTF

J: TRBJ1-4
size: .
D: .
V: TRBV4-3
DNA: TGCGCCAGCAGCCAAGTTACTGAAAAACTGTTTTTT
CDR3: CASSQVTEKLFF

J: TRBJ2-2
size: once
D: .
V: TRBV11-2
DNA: TGTGCCAGCAGCCTAGGGACTGACACCGGGGAGCTGTTTTTT
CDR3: CASSLGTDTGELFF

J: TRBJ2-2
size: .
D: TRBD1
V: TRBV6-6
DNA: TGTGCCAGCAGTTACTCACAGGGGCCCGGGGAGCTGTTTTTT
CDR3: CASSYSQGPGELFF

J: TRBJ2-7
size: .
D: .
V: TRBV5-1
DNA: TGCGCCAGCAGCTCTACCGACAGCACCCACTCCTACGAGCAGTACTTC
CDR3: CASSSTDSTHSYEQYF

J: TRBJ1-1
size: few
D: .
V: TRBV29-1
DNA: TGCAGCGTTGACACCGGGGGTCTGGGCACTGAAGCTTTCTTT
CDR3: CSVDTGGLGTEAFF

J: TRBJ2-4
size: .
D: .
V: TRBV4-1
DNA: TGCGCCAGCAGCCAAGCAAGGGCCCCAGAAAACATTCAGTACTTC
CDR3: CASSQARAPENIQYF

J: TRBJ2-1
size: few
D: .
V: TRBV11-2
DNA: TGTGCCAGCAGCCGGACGGATCATTACAATGAGCAGTTCTTC
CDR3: CASSRTDHYNEQFF

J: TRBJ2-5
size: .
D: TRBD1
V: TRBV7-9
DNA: TGTGCCAGCAGCTTATGGCCCAGGGGGCGTCGGGAGACCCAGTACTTC
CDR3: CASSLWPRGRRETQYF

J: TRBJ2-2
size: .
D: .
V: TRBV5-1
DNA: TGCGCCAGCAGCTTGGTTGTGACTCCGGCCGGGGAGCTGTTTTTT
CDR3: CASSLVVTPAGELFF

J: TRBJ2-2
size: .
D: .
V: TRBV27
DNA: TGTGCCAGCAGTTTCCAGACCGGGGAGCTGTTTTTT
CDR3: CASSFQTGELFF

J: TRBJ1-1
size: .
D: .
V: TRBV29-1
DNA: TGCAGCGCTACCGTGGGGCGGGGCACTGAAGCTTTCTTT
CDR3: CSATVGRGTEAFF

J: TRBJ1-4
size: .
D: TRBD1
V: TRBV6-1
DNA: TGTGCCAGCAGTATACAGGGGGGTAGGGAAAAACTGTTTTTT
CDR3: CASSIQGGREKLFF